This T cell receptor (beta chain) was recovered during a study of T cells in Graves' hyperthyroidism and ophthalmopathy. Study-level results: Researchers found most expanded thyroid clonotypes above 0.001 in blood as well.

Amplified TCR beta CDR3 regions derived from RNA transcripts. A set of HTBI primers served as the primers for a first-round RT-PCR of the TCR CDR3. TCRdb reprocessed the multiplex PCR reads via MiXCR and lists one record per CDR3 protein. The sample lists about 280,000 distinct CDR3 sequences; less than 30% were seen once. The blood was taken when hyperthyroidism was first diagnosed, before any ophthalmopathy symptoms showed up. This clonotype was detected many times. What it recognizes is unknown. Germline V gene data show CDR1 as SQVTM and CDR2 as ANQGSEA. The CDR3 is 12 amino acids. The chain couples TRBV29-1 to TRBJ2-7; D may be TRBD1 or TRBD2 (5 bases each). The source is a man in his forties or fifties with Graves' hyperthyroidism that later progressed to Graves' ophthalmopathy. Input material: blood. In DNA, the CDR3 is TGCAGTTGCTGGGACGCAGCCTACGAGCAGTACTTC. It encodes CSCWDAAYEQYF.